This entry describes one T cell receptor (beta chain). Its target is not known. Together with a sample-barcoded 5' primer, a J-beta primer mix was included in a second PCR lasting about 7 to 11 cycles. TCRdb redid the calling of the 5' RACE reads with MiXCR, one entry per CDR3 protein. The profile shows about 1.1 million distinct CDR3 sequences, less than 45% of them singletons. Germline values: CDR1 DFQATT, CDR2 SNEGSKA (reference sequence). V was cut by 4 bases and J by 12 bases, with 16 bases left in between. The CDR3 consists of 12 residues. These data come from a study of blood T cells in healthy people across ages. Looking at the study overall: The capture of about one barcoded beta molecule per two T cells was achieved by template switching.

Study-level findings and limits: Naive T cell percentage showed a strong correlation with the diversity of TCR beta.

This clonotype was sampled from a man aged 18 to 35 in good health. Sequences were obtained from blood. The V and J genes are TRBV20-1 and TRBJ2-1; no firm D call. CDR3 in amino acids: CSAKHRSLGQFF. The CDR3 DNA sequence: TGCAGTGCTAAGCACAGAAGTCTGGGGCAGTTCTTC.